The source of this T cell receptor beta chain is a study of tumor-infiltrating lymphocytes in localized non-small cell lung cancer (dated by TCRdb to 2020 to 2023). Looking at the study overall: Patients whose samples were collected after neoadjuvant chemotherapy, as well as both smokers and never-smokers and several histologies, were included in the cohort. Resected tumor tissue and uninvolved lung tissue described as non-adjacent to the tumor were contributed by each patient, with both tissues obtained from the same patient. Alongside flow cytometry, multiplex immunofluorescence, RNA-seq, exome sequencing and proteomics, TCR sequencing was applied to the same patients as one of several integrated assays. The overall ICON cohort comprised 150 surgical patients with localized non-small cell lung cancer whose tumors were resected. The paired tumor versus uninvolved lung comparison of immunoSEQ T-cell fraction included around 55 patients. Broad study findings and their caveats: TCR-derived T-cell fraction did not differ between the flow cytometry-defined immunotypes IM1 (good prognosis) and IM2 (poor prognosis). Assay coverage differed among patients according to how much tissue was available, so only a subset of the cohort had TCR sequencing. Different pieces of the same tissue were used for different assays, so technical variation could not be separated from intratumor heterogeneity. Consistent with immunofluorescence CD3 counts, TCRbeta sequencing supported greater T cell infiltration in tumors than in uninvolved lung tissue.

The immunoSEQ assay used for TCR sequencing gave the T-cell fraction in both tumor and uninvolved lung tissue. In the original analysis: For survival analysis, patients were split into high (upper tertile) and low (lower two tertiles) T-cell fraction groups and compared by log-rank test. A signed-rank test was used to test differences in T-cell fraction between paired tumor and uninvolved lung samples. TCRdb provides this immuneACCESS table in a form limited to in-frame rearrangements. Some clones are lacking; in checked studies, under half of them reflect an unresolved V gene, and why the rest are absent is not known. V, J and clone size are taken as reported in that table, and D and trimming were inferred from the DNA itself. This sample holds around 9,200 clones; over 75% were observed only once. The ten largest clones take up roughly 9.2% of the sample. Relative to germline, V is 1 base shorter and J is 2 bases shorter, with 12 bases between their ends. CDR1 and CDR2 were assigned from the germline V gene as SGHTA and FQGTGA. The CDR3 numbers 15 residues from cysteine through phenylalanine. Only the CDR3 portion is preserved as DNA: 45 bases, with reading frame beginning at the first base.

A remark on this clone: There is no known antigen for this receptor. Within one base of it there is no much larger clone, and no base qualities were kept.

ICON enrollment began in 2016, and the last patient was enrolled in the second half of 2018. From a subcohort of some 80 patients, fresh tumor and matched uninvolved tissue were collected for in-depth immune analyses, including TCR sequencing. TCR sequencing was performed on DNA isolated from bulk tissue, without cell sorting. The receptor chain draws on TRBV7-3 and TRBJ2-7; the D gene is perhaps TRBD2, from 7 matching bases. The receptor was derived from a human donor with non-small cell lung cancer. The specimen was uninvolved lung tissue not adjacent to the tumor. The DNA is TGTGCCAGCAGCTTAATGGGGGGGGCCCCCTACGAGCAGTACTTC. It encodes CASSLMGGAPYEQYF.